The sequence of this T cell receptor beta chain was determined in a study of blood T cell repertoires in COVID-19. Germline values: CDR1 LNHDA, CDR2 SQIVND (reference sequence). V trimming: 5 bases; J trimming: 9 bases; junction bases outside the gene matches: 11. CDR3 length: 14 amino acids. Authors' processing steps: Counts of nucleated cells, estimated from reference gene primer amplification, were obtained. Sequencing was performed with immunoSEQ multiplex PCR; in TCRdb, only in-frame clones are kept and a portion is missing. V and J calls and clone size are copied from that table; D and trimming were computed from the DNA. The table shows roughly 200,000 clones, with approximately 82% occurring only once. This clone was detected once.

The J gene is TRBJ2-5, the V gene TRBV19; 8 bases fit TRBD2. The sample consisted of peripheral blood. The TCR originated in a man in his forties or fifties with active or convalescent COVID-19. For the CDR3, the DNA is TGTGCCAGTAGTCAATTAGCGGGGCCCGAGTCCCAGTACTTC. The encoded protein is CASSQLAGPESQYF.